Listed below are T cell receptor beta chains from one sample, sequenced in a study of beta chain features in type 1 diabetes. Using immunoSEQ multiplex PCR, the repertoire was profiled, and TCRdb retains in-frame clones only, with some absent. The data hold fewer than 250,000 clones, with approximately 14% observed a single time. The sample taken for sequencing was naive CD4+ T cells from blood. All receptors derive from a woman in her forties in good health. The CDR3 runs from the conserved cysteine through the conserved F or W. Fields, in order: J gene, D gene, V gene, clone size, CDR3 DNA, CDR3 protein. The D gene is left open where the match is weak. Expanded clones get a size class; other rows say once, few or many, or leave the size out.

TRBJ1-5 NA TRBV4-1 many TGCGCCAGCAGCCAAGTCTCGTCCAATCAGCCCCAGCATTTT CASSQVSSNQPQHF
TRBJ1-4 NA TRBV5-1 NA TGCGCCAGCAGCTTGGGGCTTCGGGTCCCTAATGAAAAACTGTTTTTT CASSLGLRVPNEKLFF
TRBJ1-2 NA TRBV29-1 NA TGCAGCGTTGATGCCGGGGGCTACACCTTC CSVDAGGYTF
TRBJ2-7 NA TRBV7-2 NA TGTGCCAGCAGCTTAGTGGCGGAGGCAGGAGAGCAGTACTTC CASSLVAEAGEQYF
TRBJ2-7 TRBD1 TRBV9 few TGTGCCAGCAGCCGGGGACAGGGGCTCTCCTACGAGCAGTACTTC CASSRGQGLSYEQYF
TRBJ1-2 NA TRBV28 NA TGTGCCAGCAGTTTGAGATTGTATGGCTACACCTTC CASSLRLYGYTF
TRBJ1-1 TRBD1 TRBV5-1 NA TGCGCCACCGCAAAAGGGGGCGAGACTGAAGCTTTCTTT CATAKGGETEAFF
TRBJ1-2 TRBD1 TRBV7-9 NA TGTGCCAGCAGATACGGACAGGGGGAGGGCTACACCTTC CASRYGQGEGYTF
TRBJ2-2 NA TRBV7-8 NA TGTGCCAGCAGCTACATCAAGTTCGCGAACACCGGGGAGCTGTTTTTT CASSYIKFANTGELFF
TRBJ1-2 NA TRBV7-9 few TGTGCCAGCAGCGTGGACAGCCTTAACTATGGCTACACCTTC CASSVDSLNYGYTF
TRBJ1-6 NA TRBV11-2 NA TGTGCCAGCAGCTTAGCCCCAGGGCTGGGGAATTCACCCCTCCACTTT CASSLAPGLGNSPLHF
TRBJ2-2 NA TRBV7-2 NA TGTGCCAGCAGCTCCAGACAGGCCAACACCGGGGAGCTGTTTTTT CASSSRQANTGELFF
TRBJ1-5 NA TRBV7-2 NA TGTGCCAGCAGCTTAATTGTCGATCAGCCCCAGCATTTT CASSLIVDQPQHF
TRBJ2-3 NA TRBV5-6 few TGTGCCAGCATGGTAGAGGGGGGCACAGATACGCAGTATTTT CASMVEGGTDTQYF
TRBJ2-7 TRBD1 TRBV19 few TGTGCCAGTGCAAGGGACAGGCCGTACTTC CASARDRPYF
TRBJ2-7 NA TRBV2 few TGTGCCAGCAGTACAGGATTAACAGGCTACGAGCAGTACTTC CASSTGLTGYEQYF
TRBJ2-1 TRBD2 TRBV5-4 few TGTGCCAGCAGGGGACTAGCGGGGGGACCCAATGAGCAGTTCTTC CASRGLAGGPNEQFF
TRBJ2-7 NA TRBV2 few TGTGCCAGCAGGACAGCATCCTACGAGCAGTACTTC CASRTASYEQYF
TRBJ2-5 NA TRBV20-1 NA TGCAGTGCTAGTGTCGGGGAGACCCAGTACTTC CSASVGETQYF
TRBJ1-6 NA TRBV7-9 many TGTGCCAGCAGCTTAGCATTTCTTAATTCACCCCTCCACTTT CASSLAFLNSPLHF
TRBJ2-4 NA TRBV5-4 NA TGTGCCAGCAGCACCCTAGACAGTCACAAAAACATTCAGTACTTC CASSTLDSHKNIQYF
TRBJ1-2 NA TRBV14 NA TGTGCCAGCAGCCAAGAGATAGGGGGCTATGGCTACACCTTC CASSQEIGGYGYTF
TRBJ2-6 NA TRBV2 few TGTGCCAGCGTCCGGGCTGGGGCCAACGTCCTGACTTTC CASVRAGANVLTF
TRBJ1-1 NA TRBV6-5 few TGTGCCAGCAGAAACCAGGGCATGAACACTGAAGCTTTCTTT CASRNQGMNTEAFF
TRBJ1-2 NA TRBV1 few TGCACCCGAACCCGGGACAGGAATGGCTACACCTTC CTRTRDRNGYTF
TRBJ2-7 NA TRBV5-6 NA TGTGCCAGCAGGCGCACAGGGAACGAGCAGTACTTC CASRRTGNEQYF
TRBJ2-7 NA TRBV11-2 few TGTGCCAGCAGCCTACAGGACCCCTACGAGCAGTACTTC CASSLQDPYEQYF
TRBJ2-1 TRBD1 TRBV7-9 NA TGTGCCAGCAGCCCCCTACAGGGGGCCAATGAGCAGTTCTTC CASSPLQGANEQFF
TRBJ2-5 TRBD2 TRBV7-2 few TGTGCCAGCAGCCGAAGCGGGGGGCGAATACAAGAGACCCAGTACTTC CASSRSGGRIQETQYF
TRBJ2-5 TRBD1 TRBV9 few TGTGCCAGCAGCGCCTACCCAGGGGACAGGGGTCTCCAAGAGACCCAGTACTTC CASSAYPGDRGLQETQYF
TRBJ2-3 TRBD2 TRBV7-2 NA TGTGCCAGCAGGCGAAGGACTAGCGGGGGGGCCACAGATACGCAGTATTTT CASRRRTSGGATDTQYF
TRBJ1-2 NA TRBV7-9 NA TGTGCCAGCAGCCCAGCGGGGACTTATACGAATGGCTACACCTTC CASSPAGTYTNGYTF
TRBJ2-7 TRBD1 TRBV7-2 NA TGTGCCAGCAGCTTAGGGGACAGGGTGGGGCAGTACTTC CASSLGDRVGQYF
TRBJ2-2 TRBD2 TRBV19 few TGTGCCAGTAGTTCGCCGACTAGCAGGGCGAACACCGGGGAGCTGTTTTTT CASSSPTSRANTGELFF
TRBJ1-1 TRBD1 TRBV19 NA TGTGCCAGCTTCCCGGACAGGAAGGCCGCGGTGGACACTGAAGCTTTCTTT CASFPDRKAAVDTEAFF
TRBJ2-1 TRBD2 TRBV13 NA TGTGCCAGCAGCCATCCCCTGTCTAGCGGGGGGGCGGGTGAGCAGTTCTTC CASSHPLSSGGAGEQFF
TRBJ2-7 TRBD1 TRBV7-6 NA TGTGCCAGCAGCTTGCCCTCACGACAGGGCACTTTGCAGCAGTACTTC CASSLPSRQGTLQQYF
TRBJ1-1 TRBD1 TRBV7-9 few TGTGCCAGCAGCTTAGCGGGAGGGACAGGGAACATGAACACTGAAGCTTTCTTT CASSLAGGTGNMNTEAFF
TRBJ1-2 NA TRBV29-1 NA TGCAGCGTCGCGGCCCACCACCTATCTAACTATGGCTACACCTTC CSVAAHHLSNYGYTF
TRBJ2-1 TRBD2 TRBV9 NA TGTGCCAGCAGCGTAAGGACTAGCGGGGGTAATGAGCAGTTCTTC CASSVRTSGGNEQFF